This entry concerns a single T cell receptor beta chain. Antigen specificity is unknown. Looked up from germline, CDR1 is MNHEY and CDR2 is SMNVEV (reference sequence). This CDR3 contains 15 residues. After removal of 5 bases from V and 3 bases from J, the junction contained 8 bases not matched to a gene. This sample stems from a study of PD-1 blockade in classical Hodgkin lymphoma. Overall study: Patients were dosed intravenously with nivolumab at 3 mg/kg every 2 weeks. General observations from the study: Lower baseline TCR diversity marked trial partial responders and progressors.

Repertoires were generated with immunoSEQ multiplex PCR, while TCRdb's copy carries only in-frame clones and drops some. This table holds 40,000 or so clones, about three quarters found once. With no exception, relapse followed autologous stem cell transplantation in all patients, and brentuximab vedotin exposure varied. The V gene is TRBV27, the J gene TRBJ2-3; 7 bases are shared with TRBD1. This clonotype originated in a human donor with classical Hodgkin lymphoma. The sequences come from peripheral blood mononuclear cells (PBMCs), collected at baseline. The CDR3 DNA follows: TGTGCCAGCAGTCCGGGACAGCTAAGAACAGATACGCAGTATTTT. Its translation is CASSPGQLRTDTQYF.